These T cell receptor beta chains were read from a single sample in a study of shared clonotypes between healthy human individuals. Data came from immunoSEQ multiplex PCR; TCRdb stores just in-frame clones and leaves some out. This sample has approximately 2,000,000 clones, with around 92% found just once. The sequenced sample consisted of naive CD4+ T cells from PBMCs. Receptors were obtained from a young man in good health. Some clones in this sample may be carry-over from other donors' samples. The CDR3 runs from the conserved cysteine through the conserved F or W. Each record gives: V gene, J gene, D gene, CDR3 protein. D genes are given only for firm matches.

V: TRBV6-1
J: TRBJ2-3
D: -
CDR3: CASSEYIAPPDTQYF

V: TRBV5-4
J: TRBJ2-3
D: -
CDR3: CASSPASTDTQYF

V: TRBV7-9
J: TRBJ2-2
D: TRBD1
CDR3: CASSLLIGQGNTGELFF

V: TRBV6-5
J: TRBJ1-5
D: -
CDR3: CASSPAGMGNQPQHF

V: TRBV6-5
J: TRBJ2-1
D: -
CDR3: CASSQTRLEQFF

V: TRBV21-1
J: TRBJ1-3
D: -
CDR3: CASSTRTGTGNTIYF

V: TRBV6-5
J: TRBJ2-7
D: TRBD2
CDR3: CASRVGLAGGQYF

V: TRBV7-6
J: TRBJ2-1
D: -
CDR3: CASSGGSEQFF

V: TRBV28
J: TRBJ2-1
D: -
CDR3: CASSKTGISFSYNEQFF

V: TRBV6-5
J: TRBJ2-5
D: -
CDR3: CASTPWGPDQETQYF

V: TRBV4-2
J: TRBJ2-1
D: TRBD1
CDR3: CASSYRDRHNEQFF

V: TRBV13
J: TRBJ2-1
D: TRBD2
CDR3: CASIMPEGRRAGGLNEQFF

V: TRBV6-6
J: TRBJ2-3
D: TRBD1
CDR3: CASSPNRGRPDTQYF

V: TRBV7-9
J: TRBJ2-1
D: -
CDR3: CASSFYTPNEQFF

V: TRBV4-3
J: TRBJ1-5
D: -
CDR3: CASSQKWAALNQPQHF

V: TRBV7-8
J: TRBJ2-1
D: TRBD2
CDR3: CASSFLAGAFSEQFF

V: TRBV28
J: TRBJ2-1
D: -
CDR3: CASIAGREAYNEQFF

V: TRBV27
J: TRBJ1-5
D: -
CDR3: CASSPFQGNSNQPQHF

V: TRBV6-1
J: TRBJ1-2
D: -
CDR3: CASSGVDSNYGYTF

V: TRBV19
J: TRBJ2-2
D: -
CDR3: CASSFQGTGELFF

V: TRBV7-2
J: TRBJ2-4
D: -
CDR3: CASSFDSAKNIQYF

V: TRBV11-2
J: TRBJ1-1
D: TRBD1
CDR3: CASSLRGQGTEAFF

V: TRBV18
J: TRBJ1-4
D: -
CDR3: CASSEQIREEKLFF

V: TRBV5-6
J: TRBJ1-3
D: -
CDR3: CASSLDFGTGNTIYF

V: TRBV29-1
J: TRBJ2-3
D: -
CDR3: CSSGDTDTQYF

V: TRBV10-1
J: TRBJ1-1
D: TRBD1
CDR3: CASSDRDRGTEAFF

V: TRBV2
J: TRBJ2-2
D: TRBD1
CDR3: CASLAGTGVTGELFF

V: TRBV5-1
J: TRBJ2-5
D: -
CDR3: CASSLGQNLYKTQYF

V: TRBV27
J: TRBJ1-1
D: TRBD1
CDR3: CASSFPSRGRGVPLGTEAFF

V: TRBV6-6
J: TRBJ2-3
D: -
CDR3: CASSLLEIRTDTQYF

V: TRBV7-9
J: TRBJ1-4
D: -
CDR3: CASSTPRDSQYEKLFF

V: TRBV5-8
J: TRBJ2-3
D: -
CDR3: CASSPGTDYFSTDTQYF

V: TRBV11-2
J: TRBJ1-4
D: -
CDR3: CASSSGSEKLFF

V: TRBV9
J: TRBJ1-3
D: -
CDR3: CASSVVSSMAGNTIYF

V: TRBV14
J: TRBJ2-7
D: -
CDR3: CASSQDFGGQYF

V: TRBV27
J: TRBJ1-5
D: -
CDR3: CASSYRDQPQHF

V: TRBV4-2
J: TRBJ1-4
D: -
CDR3: CASSQDRLVRWGVGEKLFF

V: TRBV5-1
J: TRBJ2-5
D: TRBD1
CDR3: CASSLVPTGRRETQYF

V: TRBV28
J: TRBJ2-4
D: -
CDR3: CASSFGHRNIQYF

V: TRBV5-1
J: TRBJ1-2
D: -
CDR3: CASSLGQPTEGYGYTF

V: TRBV5-1
J: TRBJ1-2
D: -
CDR3: CASSLMGEYGYTF

V: TRBV7-2
J: TRBJ2-2
D: TRBD2
CDR3: CASSLIGRGTGELFF

V: TRBV29-1
J: TRBJ2-7
D: -
CDR3: CGTRGGLGEQYF

V: TRBV5-8
J: TRBJ2-1
D: -
CDR3: CASSFRGSYNEQFF

V: TRBV10-3
J: TRBJ1-1
D: -
CDR3: CAISEEGGREAFF

V: TRBV5-3
J: TRBJ1-4
D: -
CDR3: CARSLGPRTNEKLFF

V: TRBV18
J: TRBJ2-1
D: -
CDR3: CASSTDNEQFF